This T cell receptor beta chain comes out of a study of T-cell memory formation after mild COVID-19. Study-wide background: For the most part, TCR clusters were specific to one donor.

Trimming took 7 bases from V and 6 from J, leaving 11 bases between them. The CDR3 length is 11 residues. Looked up from germline, CDR1 is SQVTM and CDR2 is ANQGSEA. TCRdb recomputed calls from the 5' RACE reads with MiXCR, one row per CDR3 protein. The table shows 180,000 or so distinct CDR3 sequences, with more than 9% occurring only once. This clonotype was observed many times. The clonotype was recovered from a man younger than 35 who had mild COVID-19 (a few samples of this study predate the infection). Cell type and time point are not known. The V call is TRBV29-1, the J call TRBJ2-3; D is unclear. Sequencing used PBMCs or a T cell subset sorted from them (not recorded which). In DNA, the CDR3 is TGCAGCGGGCTGCGTAGGGATACGCAGTATTTT. This codes for CSGLRRDTQYF.